This T cell receptor (beta chain) comes out of a study of blood T cell repertoires in COVID-19. About the study: PBMCs, B-cell-depleted T cells, or T cells provided the cDNA or gDNA that made up the material.

The V gene's germline CDR1 is MDHEN and CDR2 SYDVKM. This CDR3 spans 12 amino acids. V was pared by 5 bases and J by 4 bases, with 7 bases between. Sequencing was performed with immunoSEQ multiplex PCR; in TCRdb, only in-frame clones are kept and a portion is missing. The sample has over 200,000 clones; around nine tenths are singletons. Sequenced input: peripheral blood. This sequence was found in a man aged 55-75 years with COVID-19, enrolled during active disease. The gene calls are TRBV28 and TRBJ2-3; D call uncertain. The CDR3 loop is CASSPTPDTQYF. In nucleotides, the CDR3 is TGTGCCAGCAGTCCAACACCAGATACGCAGTATTTT.